This T cell receptor beta chain is drawn from a study of T cell changes during pregnancy in multiple sclerosis. Produced via immunoSEQ multiplex PCR; TCRdb's table is partial and in-frame only. Of around 37,000 clones listed, 80% to 95% were seen once; the top ten hold more than 20%. The CDR3 spans 14 residues. The V gene's germline CDR1 is MDHEN and CDR2 SYDVKM. Trimming removed 5 bases from V and 8 bases from J, with 15 bases in between. The clonotype was recovered from a female donor with multiple sclerosis, enrolled in a pregnancy study. The chain couples TRBV28 to TRBJ2-2; no clear D. The starting material was CD8+ T cells from peripheral blood mononuclear cells, obtained before pregnancy. The CDR3 region has the DNA TGTGCCAGCAGTCCGAGAACTTTCCGGGGGGAGCTGTTTTTT. Protein: CASSPRTFRGELFF.